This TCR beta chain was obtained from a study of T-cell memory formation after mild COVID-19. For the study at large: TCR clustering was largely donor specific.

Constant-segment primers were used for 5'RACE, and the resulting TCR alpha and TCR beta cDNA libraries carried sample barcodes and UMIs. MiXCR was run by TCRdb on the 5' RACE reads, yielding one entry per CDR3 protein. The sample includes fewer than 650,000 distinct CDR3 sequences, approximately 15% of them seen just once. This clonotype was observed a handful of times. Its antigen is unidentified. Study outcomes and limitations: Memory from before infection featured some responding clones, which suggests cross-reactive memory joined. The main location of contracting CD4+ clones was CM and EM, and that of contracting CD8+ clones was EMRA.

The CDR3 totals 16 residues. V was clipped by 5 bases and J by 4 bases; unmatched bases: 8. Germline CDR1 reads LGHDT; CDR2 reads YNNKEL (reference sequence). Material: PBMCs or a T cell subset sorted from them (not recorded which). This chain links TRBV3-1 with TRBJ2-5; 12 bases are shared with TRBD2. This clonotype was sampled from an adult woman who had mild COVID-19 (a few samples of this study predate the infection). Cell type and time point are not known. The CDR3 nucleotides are TGTGCCAGCAGCTCCCGGACTAGCGGGAAGGGAGAGACCCAGTACTTC. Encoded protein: CASSSRTSGKGETQYF.